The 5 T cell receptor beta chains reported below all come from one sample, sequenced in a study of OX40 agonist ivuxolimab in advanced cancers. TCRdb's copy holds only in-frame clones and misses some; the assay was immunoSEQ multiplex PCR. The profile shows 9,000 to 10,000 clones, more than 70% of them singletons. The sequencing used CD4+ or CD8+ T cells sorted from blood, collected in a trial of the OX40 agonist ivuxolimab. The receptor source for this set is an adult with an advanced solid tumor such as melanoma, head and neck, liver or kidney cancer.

This chain's CDR3 is CASSPERTANYGYTF. As DNA, the CDR3 is TGTGCCAGCTCACCTGAGAGGACGGCTAACTATGGCTACACCTTC. The rearrangement joins TRBV18 to TRBJ1-2; unclear D gene. The CDR3 is made up of 15 amino acids. Trimming left V 3 bases short and J 0 bases short, with 11 bases between. Germline V lookup: CDR1 KGHSH, CDR2 LQKENI.

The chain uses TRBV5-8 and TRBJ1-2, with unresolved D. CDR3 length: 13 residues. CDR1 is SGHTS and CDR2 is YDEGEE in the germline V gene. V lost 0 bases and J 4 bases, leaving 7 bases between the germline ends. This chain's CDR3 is CASSLGQLYGYTF. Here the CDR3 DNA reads TGTGCCAGCAGCTTGGGGCAACTCTATGGCTACACCTTC.

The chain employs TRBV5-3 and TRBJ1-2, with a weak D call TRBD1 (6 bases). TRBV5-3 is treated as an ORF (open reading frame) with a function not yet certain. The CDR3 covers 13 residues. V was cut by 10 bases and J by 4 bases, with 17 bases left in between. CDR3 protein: CASGAGAGYGYTF. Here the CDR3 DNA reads TGTGCCTCGGGGGCAGGGGCGGGCTATGGCTACACCTTC.

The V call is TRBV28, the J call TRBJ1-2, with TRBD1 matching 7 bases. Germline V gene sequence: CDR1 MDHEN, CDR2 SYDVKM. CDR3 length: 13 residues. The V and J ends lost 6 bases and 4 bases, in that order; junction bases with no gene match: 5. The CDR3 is CASSPGQFYGYTF. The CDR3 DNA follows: TGTGCCAGCAGCCCGGGACAGTTCTATGGCTACACCTTC.

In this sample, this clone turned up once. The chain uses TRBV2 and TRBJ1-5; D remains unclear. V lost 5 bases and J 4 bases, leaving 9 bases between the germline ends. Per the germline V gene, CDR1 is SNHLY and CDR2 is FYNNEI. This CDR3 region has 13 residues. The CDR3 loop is CASSLVENQPQHF. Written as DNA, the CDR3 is TGTGCCAGCAGTCTAGTAGAGAATCAGCCCCAGCATTTT. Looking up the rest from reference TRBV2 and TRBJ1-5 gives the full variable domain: EPEVTQTPSHQVTQMGQEVILRCVPISNHLYFYWYRQILGQKVEFLVSFYNNEISEKSEIFDDQFSVERPDGSNFTLKIRSTKLEDSAMYFCASSLVENQPQHFGDGTRLSIL.